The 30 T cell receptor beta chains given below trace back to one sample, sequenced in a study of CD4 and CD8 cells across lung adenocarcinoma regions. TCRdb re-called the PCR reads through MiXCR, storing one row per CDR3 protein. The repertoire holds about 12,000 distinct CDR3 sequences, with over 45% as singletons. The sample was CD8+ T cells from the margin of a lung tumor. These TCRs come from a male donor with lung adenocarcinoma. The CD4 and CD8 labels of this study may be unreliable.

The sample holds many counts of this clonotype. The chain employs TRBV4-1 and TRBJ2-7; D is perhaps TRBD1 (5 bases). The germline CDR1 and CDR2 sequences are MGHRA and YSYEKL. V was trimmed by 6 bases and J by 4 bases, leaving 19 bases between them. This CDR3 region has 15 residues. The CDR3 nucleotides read TGCGCCAGCAGTCCCTCCGAGACAGACCCATACGAGCAGTACTTC. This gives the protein CASSPSETDPYEQYF.

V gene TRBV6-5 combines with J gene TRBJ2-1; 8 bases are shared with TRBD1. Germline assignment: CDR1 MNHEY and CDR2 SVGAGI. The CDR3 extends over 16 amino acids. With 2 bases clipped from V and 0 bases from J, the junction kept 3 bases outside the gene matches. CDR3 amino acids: CASSYGDRRSYNEQFF. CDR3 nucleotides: TGTGCCAGCAGTTACGGGGACAGGCGCTCCTACAATGAGCAGTTCTTC.

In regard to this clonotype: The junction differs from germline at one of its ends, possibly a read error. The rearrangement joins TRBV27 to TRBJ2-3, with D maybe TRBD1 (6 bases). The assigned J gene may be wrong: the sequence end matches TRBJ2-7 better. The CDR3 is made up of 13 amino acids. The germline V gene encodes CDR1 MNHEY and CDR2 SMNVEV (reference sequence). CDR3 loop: CARGRWATNTQYF. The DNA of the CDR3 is TGCGCCAGGGGTAGGTGGGCCACAAATACGCAGTACTTC.

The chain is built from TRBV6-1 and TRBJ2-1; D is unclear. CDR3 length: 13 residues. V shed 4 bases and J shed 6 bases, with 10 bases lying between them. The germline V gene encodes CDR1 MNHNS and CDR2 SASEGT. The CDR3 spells CASSVPIPNEQFF. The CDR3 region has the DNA TGTGCCAGCAGTGTCCCGATACCCAATGAGCAGTTCTTC.

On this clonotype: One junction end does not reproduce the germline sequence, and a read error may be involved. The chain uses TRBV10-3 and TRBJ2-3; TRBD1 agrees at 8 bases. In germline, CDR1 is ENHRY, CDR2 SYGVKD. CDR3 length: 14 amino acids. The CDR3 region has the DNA TGTGTGGGCGGACAGGGTGGGAGCTCAGATAAGCAGTACTTT. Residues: CVGGQGGSSDKQYF.

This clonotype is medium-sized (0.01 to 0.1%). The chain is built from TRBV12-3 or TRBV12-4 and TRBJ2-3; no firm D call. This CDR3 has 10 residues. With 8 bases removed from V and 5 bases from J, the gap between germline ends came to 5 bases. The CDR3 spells CASGVDTQYF. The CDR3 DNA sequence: TGTGCCAGCGGAGTAGATACGCAGTATTTT.

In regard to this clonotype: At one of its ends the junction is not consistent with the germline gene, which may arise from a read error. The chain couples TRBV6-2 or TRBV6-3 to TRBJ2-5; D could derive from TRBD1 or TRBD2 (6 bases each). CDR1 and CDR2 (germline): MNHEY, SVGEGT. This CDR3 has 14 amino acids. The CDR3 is CAGSGGRNQDTQYF. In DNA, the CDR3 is TGTGCCGGCAGTGGGGGGCGTAACCAAGATACCCAGTACTTC.

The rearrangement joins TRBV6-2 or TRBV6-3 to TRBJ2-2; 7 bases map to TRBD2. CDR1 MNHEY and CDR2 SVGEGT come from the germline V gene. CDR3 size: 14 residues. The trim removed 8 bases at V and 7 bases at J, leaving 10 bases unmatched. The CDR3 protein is CASGNLPGGGELFF. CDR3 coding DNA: TGTGCCAGCGGCAATCTTCCGGGGGGCGGGGAGCTGTTTTTT.

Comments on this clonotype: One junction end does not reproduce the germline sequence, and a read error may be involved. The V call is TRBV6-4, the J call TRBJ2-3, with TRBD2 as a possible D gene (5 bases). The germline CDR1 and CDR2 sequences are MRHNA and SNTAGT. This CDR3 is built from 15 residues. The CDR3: CASSEVLGGKDTQYF. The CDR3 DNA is TGTGCCAGCAGTGAGGTGCTAGGAGGCAAAGATACGCAGTATTTC.

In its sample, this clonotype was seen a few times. The CDR3 region has the DNA TGTGCCAGCAGTCCCCATAGCGTAGTCCACAATGAGCAGTTCTTC. It specifies CASSPHSVVHNEQFF. The V call is TRBV6-1, the J call TRBJ2-1, with D possibly matching TRBD2 (5 bases). V was cut by 5 bases and J by 5 bases, with 16 bases left in between. Germline CDR1 MNHNS, CDR2 SASEGT. This CDR3 has 15 amino acids.

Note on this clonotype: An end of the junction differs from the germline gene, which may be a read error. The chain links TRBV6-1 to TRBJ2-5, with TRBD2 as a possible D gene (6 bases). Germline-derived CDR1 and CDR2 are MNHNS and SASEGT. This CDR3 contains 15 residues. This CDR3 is CARGRGGGDKDTQYF. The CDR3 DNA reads TGTGCCAGGGGGCGGGGTGGCGGAGACAAAGATACCCAGTATTTC.

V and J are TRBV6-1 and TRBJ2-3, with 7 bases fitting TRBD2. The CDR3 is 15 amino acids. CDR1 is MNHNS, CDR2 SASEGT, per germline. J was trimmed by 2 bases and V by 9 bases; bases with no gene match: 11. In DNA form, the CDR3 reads TGTGCCAGGGGGCCCGGGGGGAGGGACACAGATACGCAGTATTTT. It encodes CARGPGGRDTDTQYF.

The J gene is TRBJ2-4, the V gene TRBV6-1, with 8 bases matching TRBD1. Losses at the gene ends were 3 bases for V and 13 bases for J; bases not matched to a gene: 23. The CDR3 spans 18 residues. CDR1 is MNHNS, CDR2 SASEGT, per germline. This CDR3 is CASSERTGRGLDKNTQYF. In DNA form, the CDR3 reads TGTGCCAGCAGTGAGAGGACAGGGAGAGGCCTAGACAAAAACACCCAGTACTTC.

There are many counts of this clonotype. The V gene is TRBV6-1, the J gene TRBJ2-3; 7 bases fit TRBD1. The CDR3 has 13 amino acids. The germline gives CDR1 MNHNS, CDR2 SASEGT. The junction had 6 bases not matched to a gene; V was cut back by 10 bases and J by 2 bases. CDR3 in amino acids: CATTGTATDTQYF. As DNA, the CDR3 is TGTGCCACTACCGGGACAGCCACAGATACGCAGTATTTT.

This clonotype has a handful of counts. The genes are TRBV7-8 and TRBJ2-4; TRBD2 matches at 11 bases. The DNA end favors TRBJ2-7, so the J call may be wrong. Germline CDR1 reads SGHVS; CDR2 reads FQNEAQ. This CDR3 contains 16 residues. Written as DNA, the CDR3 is TGTGCCAGCAGGATGTACACTAGCGGGAGAATCTACGAGCAGTACTTC. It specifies CASRMYTSGRIYEQYF.

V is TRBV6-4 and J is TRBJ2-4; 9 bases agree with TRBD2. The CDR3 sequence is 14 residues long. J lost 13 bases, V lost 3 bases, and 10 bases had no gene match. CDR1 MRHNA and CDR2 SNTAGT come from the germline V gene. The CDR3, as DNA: TGTGCCAGCAGTGAGGGACTAGCCAGAGACACGCAGTACTTC. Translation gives CASSEGLARDTQYF.

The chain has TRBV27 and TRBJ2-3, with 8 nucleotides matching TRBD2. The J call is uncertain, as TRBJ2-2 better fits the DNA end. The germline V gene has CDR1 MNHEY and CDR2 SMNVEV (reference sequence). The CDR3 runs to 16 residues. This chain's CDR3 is CASRALQAGGTDELFF. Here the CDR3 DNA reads TGTGCCAGCAGGGCTCTCCAGGCGGGGGGCACCGATGAGCTGTTTTTT.

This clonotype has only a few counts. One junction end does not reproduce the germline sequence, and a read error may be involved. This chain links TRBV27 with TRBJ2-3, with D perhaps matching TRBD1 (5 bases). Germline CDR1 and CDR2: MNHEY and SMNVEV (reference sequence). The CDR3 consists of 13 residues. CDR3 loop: CVSSGRVKETQYF. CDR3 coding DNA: TGTGTCAGCAGTGGCAGGGTGAAAGAGACCCAGTATTTT.

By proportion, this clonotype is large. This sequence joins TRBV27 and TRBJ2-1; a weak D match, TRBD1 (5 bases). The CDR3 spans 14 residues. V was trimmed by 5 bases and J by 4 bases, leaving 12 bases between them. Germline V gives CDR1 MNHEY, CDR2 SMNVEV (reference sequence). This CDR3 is CASSQSTGYNEQFF. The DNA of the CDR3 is TGTGCCAGCAGTCAATCTACAGGATACAATGAGCAGTTCTTC.

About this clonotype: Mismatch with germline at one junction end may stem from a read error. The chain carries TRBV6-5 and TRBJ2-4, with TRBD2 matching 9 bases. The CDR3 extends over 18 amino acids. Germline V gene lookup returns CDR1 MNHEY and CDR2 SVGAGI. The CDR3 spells CASSWAGRGGLAQNIQYF. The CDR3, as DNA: TGTGCCAGCAGTTGGGCGGGGCGGGGGGGCCTAGCCCAAAACATCCAGTACTTC.

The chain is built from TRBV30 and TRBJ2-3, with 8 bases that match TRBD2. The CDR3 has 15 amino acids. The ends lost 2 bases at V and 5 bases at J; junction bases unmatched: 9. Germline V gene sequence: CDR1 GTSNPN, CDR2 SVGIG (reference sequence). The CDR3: CAWSQGLGREDTQYF. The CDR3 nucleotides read TGTGCCTGGAGTCAGGGACTAGGGCGGGAAGATACGCAGTATTTT.

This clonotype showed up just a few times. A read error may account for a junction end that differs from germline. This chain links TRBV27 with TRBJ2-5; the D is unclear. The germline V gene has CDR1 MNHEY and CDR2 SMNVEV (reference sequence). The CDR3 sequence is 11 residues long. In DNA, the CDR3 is TGTGCCAGCAGTGACCGTTACGGCTGGCTCTTC. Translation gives CASSDRYGWLF.

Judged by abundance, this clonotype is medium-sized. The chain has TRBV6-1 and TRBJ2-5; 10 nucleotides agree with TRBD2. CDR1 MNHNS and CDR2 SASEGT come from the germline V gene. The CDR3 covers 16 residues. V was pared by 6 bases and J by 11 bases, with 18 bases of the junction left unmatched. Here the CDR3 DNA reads TGTGCCAGCAGAGAATCCGGGACTAGCGACCCTACTGAGCAGTACTTC. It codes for CASRESGTSDPTEQYF.

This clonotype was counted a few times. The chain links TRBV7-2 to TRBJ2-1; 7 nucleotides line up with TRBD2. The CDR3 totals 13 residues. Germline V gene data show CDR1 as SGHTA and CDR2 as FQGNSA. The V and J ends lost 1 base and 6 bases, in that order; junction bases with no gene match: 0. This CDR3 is CASSLGTSNEQFF. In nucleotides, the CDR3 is TGTGCCAGCAGCTTAGGGACTAGCAATGAGCAGTTCTTC. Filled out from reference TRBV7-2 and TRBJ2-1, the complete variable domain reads GAGVSQSPSNKVTEKGKDVELRCDPISGHTALYWYRQSLGQGLEFLIYFQGNSAPDKSGLPSDRFSAERTGGSVSTLTIQRTQQEDSAVYLCASSLGTSNEQFFGPGTRLTVL.

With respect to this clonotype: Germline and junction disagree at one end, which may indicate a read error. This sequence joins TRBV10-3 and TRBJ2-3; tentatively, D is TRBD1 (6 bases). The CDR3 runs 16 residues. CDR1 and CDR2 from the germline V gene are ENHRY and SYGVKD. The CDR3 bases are TGTGCCATCAGTGGTGGCAGGGGCGGCTTCCCAGATACCCAGTACTTT. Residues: CAISGGRGGFPDTQYF.

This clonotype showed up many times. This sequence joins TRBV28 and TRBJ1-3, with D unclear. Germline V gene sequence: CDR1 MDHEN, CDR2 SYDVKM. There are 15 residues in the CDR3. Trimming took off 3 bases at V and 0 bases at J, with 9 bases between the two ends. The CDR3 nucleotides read TGTGCCAGCAGTTTGGTCCGGGGCTCTGGAAACACCATATATTTT. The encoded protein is CASSLVRGSGNTIYF.

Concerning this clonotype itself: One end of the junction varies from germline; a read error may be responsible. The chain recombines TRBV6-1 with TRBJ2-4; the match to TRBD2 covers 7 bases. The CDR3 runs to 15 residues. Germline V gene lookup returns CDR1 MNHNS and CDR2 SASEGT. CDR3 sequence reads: CASGTGGGAKDTQYF. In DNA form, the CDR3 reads TGTGCCAGTGGGACGGGCGGGGGAGCCAAAGACACGCAGTACTTT.

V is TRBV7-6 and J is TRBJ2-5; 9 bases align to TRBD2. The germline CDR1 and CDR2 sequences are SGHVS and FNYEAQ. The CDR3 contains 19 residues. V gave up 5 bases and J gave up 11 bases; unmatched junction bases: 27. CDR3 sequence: CASSTTSGNIQLIYNEQYF. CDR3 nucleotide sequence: TGTGCCAGCAGCACGACTAGCGGCAACATCCAACTGATCTACAATGAGCAGTACTTC.

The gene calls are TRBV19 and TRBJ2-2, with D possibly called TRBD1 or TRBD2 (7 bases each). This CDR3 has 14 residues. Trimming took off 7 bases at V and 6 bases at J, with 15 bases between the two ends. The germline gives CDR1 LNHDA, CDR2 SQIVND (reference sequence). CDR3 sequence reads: CASKAGGAPGELFF. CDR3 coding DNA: TGTGCCAGTAAGGCAGGGGGGGCCCCCGGGGAGCTGTTTTTT. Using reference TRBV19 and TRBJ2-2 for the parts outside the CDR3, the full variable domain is DGGITQSPKYLFRKEGQNVTLSCEQNLNHDAMYWYRQDPGQGLRLIYYSQIVNDFQKGDIAEGYSVSREKKESFPLTVTSAQKNPTAFYLCASKAGGAPGELFFGEGSRLTVL.

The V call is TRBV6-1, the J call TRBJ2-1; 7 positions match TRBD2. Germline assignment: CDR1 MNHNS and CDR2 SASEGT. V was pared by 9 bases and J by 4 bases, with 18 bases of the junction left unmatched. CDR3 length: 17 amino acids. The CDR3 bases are TGTGCCAGTAGAATGGGACTACAGGCAGTGCGGTACAATGAGCAGTTCTTC. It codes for CASRMGLQAVRYNEQFF.